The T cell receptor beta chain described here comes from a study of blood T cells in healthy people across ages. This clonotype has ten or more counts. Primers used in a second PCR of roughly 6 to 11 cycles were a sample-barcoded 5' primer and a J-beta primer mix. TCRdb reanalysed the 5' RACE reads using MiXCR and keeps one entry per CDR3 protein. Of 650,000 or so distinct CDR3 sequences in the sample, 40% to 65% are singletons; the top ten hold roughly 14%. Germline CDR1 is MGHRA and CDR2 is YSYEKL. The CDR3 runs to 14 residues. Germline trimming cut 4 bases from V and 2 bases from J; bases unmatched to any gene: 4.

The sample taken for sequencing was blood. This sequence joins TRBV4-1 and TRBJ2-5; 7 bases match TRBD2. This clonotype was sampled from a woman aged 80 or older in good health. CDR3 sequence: CASSLRTRQETQYF. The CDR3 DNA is TGCGCCAGCAGCCTGCGGACTAGACAAGAGACCCAGTACTTC.